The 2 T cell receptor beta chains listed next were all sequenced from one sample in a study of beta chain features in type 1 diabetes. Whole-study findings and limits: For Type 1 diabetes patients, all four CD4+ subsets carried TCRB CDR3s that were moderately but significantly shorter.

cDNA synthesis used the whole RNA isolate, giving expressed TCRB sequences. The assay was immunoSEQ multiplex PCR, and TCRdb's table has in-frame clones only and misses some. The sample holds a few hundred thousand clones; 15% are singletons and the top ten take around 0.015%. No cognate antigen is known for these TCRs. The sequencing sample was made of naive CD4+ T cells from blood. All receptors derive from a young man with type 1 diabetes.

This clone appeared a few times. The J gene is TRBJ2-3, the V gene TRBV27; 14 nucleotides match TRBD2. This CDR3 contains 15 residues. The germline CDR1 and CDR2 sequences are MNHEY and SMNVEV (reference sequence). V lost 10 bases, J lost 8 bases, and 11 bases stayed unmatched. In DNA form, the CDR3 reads TGTGCCACCAGAAGACTAGCGGGGGGGGCCGGTACGCAGTATTTT. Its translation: CATRRLAGGAGTQYF.

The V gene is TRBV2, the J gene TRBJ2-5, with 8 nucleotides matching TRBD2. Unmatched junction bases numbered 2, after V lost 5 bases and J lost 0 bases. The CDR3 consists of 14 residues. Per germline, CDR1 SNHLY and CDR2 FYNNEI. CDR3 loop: CASSRSGNQETQYF. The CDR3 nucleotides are TGTGCCAGCAGTCGTAGCGGGAACCAAGAGACCCAGTACTTC.